One and the same sample provided the 8 T cell receptor beta chains below, sequenced in a study of T-cell reconstitution after alpha-beta-depleted transplantation in children. Library preparation (for TCRbeta) was performed with unique molecular identifiers. MiXCR, applied by TCRdb to the PCR reads, yields one record per CDR3 protein. The data hold about 110,000 distinct CDR3 sequences, with 10% observed a single time. The sequencing here drew on PBMCs from the stem cell graft donor, taken from the stem cell graft. The receptor source for this set is a human donor who donated a stem cell graft to a child with acute lymphoblastic leukemia.

This clonotype was observed many times. The chain links TRBV6-1 to TRBJ1-1; 7 bases align to TRBD1. The CDR3 has 13 residues. Germline V gives CDR1 MNHNS, CDR2 SASEGT. After removal of 2 bases from V and 5 bases from J, the junction contained 2 bases not matched to a gene. The CDR3 loop is CASSESQGTEAFF. The CDR3 DNA reads as TGTGCCAGCAGTGAATCACAGGGGACTGAAGCTTTCTTT.

This clonotype was seen only a few times. This sequence joins TRBV5-1 and TRBJ1-1, with TRBD1 as a possible D gene (5 bases). The CDR3 spans 13 residues. Germline V lookup: CDR1 SGHRS, CDR2 YFSETQ. V was shortened by 1 base and J by 5 bases, with 9 bases between the two germline ends. This chain's CDR3 is CASSLSGRTEAFF. In DNA, the CDR3 is TGCGCCAGCAGCTTGTCGGGGCGGACTGAAGCTTTCTTT.

This clonotype was recorded at least ten times. The V call is TRBV29-1, the J call TRBJ2-7, with 9 bases fitting TRBD1. The J segment lost 5 bases and the V segment lost 4 bases, leaving 6 bases of the junction unmatched. The CDR3 has 13 amino acids. Germline CDR1 is SQVTM and CDR2 is ANQGSEA. The CDR3 DNA follows: TGCAGCGTTGCCAGGACAGGGGAACACGAGCAGTACTTC. Translated, it gives CSVARTGEHEQYF.

This clonotype was counted at least ten times. The chain combines TRBV15 with TRBJ1-5; 9 nucleotides align to TRBD1. V shed 5 bases and J 5 bases; nucleotides not matched to a gene: 4. This CDR3 contains 14 residues. Germline CDR1 reads LNHNV; CDR2 reads YYDKDF (reference sequence). CDR3 amino acids: CATSHRDRDQPQHF. CDR3 nucleotides: TGTGCCACCAGCCACCGGGACAGGGATCAGCCCCAGCATTTT. The complete variable domain, with remaining parts taken from reference TRBV15 and TRBJ1-5, reads DAMVIQNPRYQVTQFGKPVTLSCSQTLNHNVMYWYQQKSSQAPKLLFHYYDKDFNNEADTPDNFQSRRPNTSFCFLDIRSPGLGDTAMYLCATSHRDRDQPQHFGDGTRLSIL.

This clonotype appeared many times. The chain has TRBV12-3 or TRBV12-4 and TRBJ2-1; D unresolved. The CDR3 is made up of 15 amino acids. The V end lost 6 bases, the J end lost 8 bases, and 20 bases lay between the germline ends. For the CDR3, the DNA is TGTGCCAGCAGCTGGGTCGGAGAACCCTTGCATGAGCAGTTCTTC. Translated: CASSWVGEPLHEQFF.

In this sample, this clonotype turned up many times. The CDR3 is CASSQLGQGRNPTYEQYF. The CDR3 DNA follows: TGTGCCAGCAGCCAATTGGGGCAGGGGCGAAACCCAACCTACGAGCAGTACTTC. The chain has TRBV16 and TRBJ2-7, with D maybe TRBD1 (6 bases). Trimming pared 1 base from V and 2 bases from J, leaving 21 bases between. CDR1 KGHSY and CDR2 FQNENV come from the germline V gene. The CDR3 has 18 amino acids.

This clonotype came up a few times. V usage is TRBV29-1 and J usage is TRBJ1-1, with 7 positions matching TRBD1. The germline gives CDR1 SQVTM, CDR2 ANQGSEA. Trimming removed 6 bases from V and 3 bases from J; junction bases left unmatched: 10. The CDR3 extends over 14 amino acids. The CDR3 region has the DNA TGCAGCGTCGGGACAGCAGCCGATTACACTGAAGCTTTCTTT. This translates into CSVGTAADYTEAFF.

This clonotype was observed many times. The rearrangement links TRBV4-1 to TRBJ2-5; TRBD1 aligns across 8 bases. Germline trimming cut 1 base from V and 5 bases from J; bases unmatched to any gene: 15. The germline V gene encodes CDR1 MGHRA and CDR2 YSYEKL. CDR3 length: 18 residues. The CDR3 is CASSQVPPEAGGAETQYF. CDR3 nucleotides: TGCGCCAGCAGCCAAGTTCCACCGGAGGCAGGGGGCGCGGAGACCCAGTACTTC.